This entry concerns a single T cell receptor beta chain. Original handling: The authors estimated nucleated cell counts from reference gene primer amplification. Data came from immunoSEQ multiplex PCR; TCRdb stores just in-frame clones and leaves some out. That table furnishes V, J and clone size, whereas the DNA furnished D and trimming. Of about 100,000 clones listed, roughly 75% are singletons. CDR3 length: 12 amino acids. Trimming left V 9 bases short and J 1 base short, with 10 bases between. Per the germline V gene, CDR1 is MRHNA and CDR2 is SNTAGT. The data were taken from a study of blood T cell repertoires in COVID-19. Looking at the study overall: Italy, Spain and the United States were the sources of the convalescent and acute COVID-19 samples. PBMCs, B-cell-depleted T cells, or T cells were the source of the cDNA or gDNA that made up the material.

Source material: peripheral blood. The chain carries TRBV6-4 and TRBJ2-7; D perhaps matches TRBD1 (6 bases). The TCR originated in a man between 45 and 60 years old who had recovered from COVID-19. The DNA of the CDR3 is TGTGCCAGGCGGACAGAGTCCTACGAGCAGTACTTC. The encoded protein is CARRTESYEQYF.